This TCR beta chain was identified in a study of cytomegalovirus exposure and HLA in healthy donors. Regarding the study as a whole: The study found most TCR sequences rare, yet found some public TCRs in many donors.

Amplification used 60 Vbeta primers and 13 Jbeta primers. Method: immunoSEQ multiplex PCR; TCRdb's copy keeps in-frame clones and lacks some. The sample lists 130,000 or so clones, roughly 79% occurring once. The CDR3 covers 15 residues. Germline V lookup: CDR1 SEHNR, CDR2 FQNEAQ (reference sequence). V lost 3 bases and J lost 0, with 8 bases in between. Remarks on this clone: The antigen is undetermined.

The source of this sequence is a woman in her thirties or forties in good health and CMV-seronegative. Sequencing was done on a sample of PBMCs. This sequence joins TRBV7-9 and TRBJ1-4; tentative D call: TRBD1 (5 bases). The CDR3 reads CASSLGRATNEKLFF. CDR3 bases: TGTGCCAGCAGCTTGGGCAGGGCAACTAATGAAAAACTGTTTTTT.